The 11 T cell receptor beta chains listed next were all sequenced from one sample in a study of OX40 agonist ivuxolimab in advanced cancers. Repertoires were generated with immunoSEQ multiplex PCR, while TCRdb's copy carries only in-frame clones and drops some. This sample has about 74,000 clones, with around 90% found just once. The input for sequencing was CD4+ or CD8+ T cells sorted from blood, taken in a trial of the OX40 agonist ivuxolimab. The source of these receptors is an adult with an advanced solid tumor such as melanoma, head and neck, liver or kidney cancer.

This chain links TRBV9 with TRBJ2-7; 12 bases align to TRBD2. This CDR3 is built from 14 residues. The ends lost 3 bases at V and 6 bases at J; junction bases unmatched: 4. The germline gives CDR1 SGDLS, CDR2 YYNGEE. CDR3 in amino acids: CASSALAGGPEQYF. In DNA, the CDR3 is TGTGCCAGCAGCGCACTAGCGGGAGGTCCCGAGCAGTACTTC.

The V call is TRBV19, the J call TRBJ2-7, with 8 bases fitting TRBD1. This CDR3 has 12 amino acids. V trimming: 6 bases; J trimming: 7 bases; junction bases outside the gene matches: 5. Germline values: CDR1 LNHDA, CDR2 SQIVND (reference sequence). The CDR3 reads CASSGTGREQYF. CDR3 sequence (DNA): TGTGCCAGTAGCGGGACAGGTCGGGAGCAGTACTTC.

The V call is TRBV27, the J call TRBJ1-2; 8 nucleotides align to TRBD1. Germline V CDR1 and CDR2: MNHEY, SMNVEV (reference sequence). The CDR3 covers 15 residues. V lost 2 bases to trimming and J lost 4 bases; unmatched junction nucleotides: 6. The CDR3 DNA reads TGTGCCAGCAGTTTAGTAACAGGGGGAGGCTATGGCTACACCTTC. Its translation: CASSLVTGGGYGYTF.

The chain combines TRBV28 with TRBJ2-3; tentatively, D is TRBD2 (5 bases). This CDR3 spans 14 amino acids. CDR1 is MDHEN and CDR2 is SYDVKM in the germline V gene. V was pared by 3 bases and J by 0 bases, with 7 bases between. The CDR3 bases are TGTGCCAGCAGTTTCCGGGGTAGCACAGATACGCAGTATTTT. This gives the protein CASSFRGSTDTQYF.

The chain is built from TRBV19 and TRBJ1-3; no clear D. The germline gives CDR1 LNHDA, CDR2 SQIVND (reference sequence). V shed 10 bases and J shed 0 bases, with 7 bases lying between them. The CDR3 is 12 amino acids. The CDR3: CATGVSGNTIYF. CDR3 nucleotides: TGTGCCACGGGAGTCTCTGGAAACACCATATATTTT.

The CDR3, as DNA: TGTGCCACCAGCAGGGGACTAGCGGAGACTTTTGGCACAGATACGCAGTATTTT. Its protein is CATSRGLAETFGTDTQYF. The chain recombines TRBV15 with TRBJ2-3; 11 nucleotides line up with TRBD2. After removal of 3 bases from V and 1 base from J, the junction contained 9 bases not matched to a gene. The CDR3 extends over 18 amino acids. Germline CDR1 is LNHNV and CDR2 is YYDKDF (reference sequence).

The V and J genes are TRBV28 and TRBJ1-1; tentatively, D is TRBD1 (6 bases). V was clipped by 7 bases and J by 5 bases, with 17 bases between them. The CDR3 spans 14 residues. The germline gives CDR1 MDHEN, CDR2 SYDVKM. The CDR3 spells CASTRTVGGTEAFF. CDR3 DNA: TGTGCCAGCACGAGGACAGTGGGGGGGACTGAAGCTTTCTTT.

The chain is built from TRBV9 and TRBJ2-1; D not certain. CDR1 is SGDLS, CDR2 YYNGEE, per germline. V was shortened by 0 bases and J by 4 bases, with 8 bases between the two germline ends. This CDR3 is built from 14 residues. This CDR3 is CASSVGGLYNEQFF. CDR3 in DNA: TGTGCCAGCAGCGTAGGTGGTTTATACAATGAGCAGTTCTTC.

For the CDR3, the DNA is TGCGCCAGCAGCCAAGACCAGGGGGTCCACTATGGCTACACCTTC. Translating gives CASSQDQGVHYGYTF. The chain couples TRBV4-3 to TRBJ1-2; 7 positions agree with TRBD1. CDR3 length: 15 residues. Germline V lookup: CDR1 LGHNA, CDR2 YSLEER. With V trimmed by 0 bases and J by 3 bases, 4 bases remained unmatched.

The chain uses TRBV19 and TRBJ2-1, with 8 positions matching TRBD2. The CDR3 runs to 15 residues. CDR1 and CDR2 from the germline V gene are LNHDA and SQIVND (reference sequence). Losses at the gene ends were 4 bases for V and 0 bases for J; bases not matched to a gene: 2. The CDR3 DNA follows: TGTGCCAGTAGTAACGGGACTAGCTCCTACAATGAGCAGTTCTTC. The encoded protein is CASSNGTSSYNEQFF.

CDR3 residues: CSARGPFEQYF. The CDR3 DNA is TGCAGTGCTAGGGGTCCGTTTGAGCAGTACTTC. The chain is built from TRBV20-1 and TRBJ2-7; D is unresolved. Germline CDR1 DFQATT, CDR2 SNEGSKA (reference sequence). CDR3 size: 11 residues. V lost 3 bases and J 7 bases, leaving 10 bases between the germline ends.